This T cell receptor beta chain was recorded in a study of T cell repertoires in cytomegalovirus infection. As for the study in general: It was the public TCR beta signatures that indicated both CMV infection and matching HLA type.

From the reads, TCRdb called clonotypes with MiXCR, one entry per CDR3 protein. Among hundreds of thousands of distinct CDR3 sequences listed, roughly 31% were seen once. This clonotype was seen at least ten times. The antigen is unknown. This CDR3 is built from 15 residues. CDR1 is SGHVS and CDR2 is FQNEAQ in the germline V gene. V gave up 2 bases and J gave up 5 bases, with 16 bases separating them. The specimen was cultured CD8+ T cells from PBMCs, collected from culture after CMV antigen stimulation. The chain employs TRBV7-8 and TRBJ2-7; D gene unclear. The clonotype comes from a human donor in good health (CMV status not recorded). Some clones in this sample may be carry-over from other donors' samples. The CDR3 DNA sequence: TGTGCCAGCAGCTTAAGAGGCCTAGGGAACGACGAGCAGTACTTC. Residues: CASSLRGLGNDEQYF. The entire variable domain, with the rest obtained from reference TRBV7-8 and TRBJ2-7, is as follows: GAGVSQSPRYKVAKRGQDVALRCDPISGHVSLFWYQQALGQGPEFLTYFQNEAQLDKSGLPSDRFFAERPEGSVSTLKIQRTQQEDSAVYLCASSLRGLGNDEQYFGPGTRLTVT.